Shown below are 5 T cell receptor beta chains from a single sample sequenced in a study of T cells in Graves' hyperthyroidism and ophthalmopathy. Amplified TCR beta CDR3 regions came from RNA transcripts. Initially, a first-round RT-PCR of the TCR CDR3 employed the HTBI primer set. TCRdb re-called the multiplex PCR reads through MiXCR, storing one row per CDR3 protein. The data show about 300,000 distinct CDR3 sequences, about 25% seen once. The sample taken for sequencing was blood. These receptors originate from a man aged 35 to 55 with Graves' hyperthyroidism that later progressed to Graves' ophthalmopathy.

This chain links TRBV6-1 with TRBJ1-1, with D maybe TRBD1 (5 bases). CDR3 size: 14 residues. V was clipped by 0 bases and J by 6 bases, with 11 bases between them. Looked up from germline, CDR1 is MNHNS and CDR2 is SASEGT. The CDR3 sequence: CASSEAQGASEAFF. In DNA form, the CDR3 reads TGTGCCAGCAGTGAAGCCCAGGGAGCTTCTGAAGCTTTCTTT.

This clonotype came up many times. V usage is TRBV6-5 and J usage is TRBJ2-5; TRBD2 is a possible D gene (6 bases). Deletions cut 8 bases from V and 4 bases from J, with 8 bases between. This CDR3 comprises 11 residues. Germline lookup yields CDR1 MNHEY and CDR2 SVGAGI. The CDR3 DNA sequence: TGTGCCAGCGGGGGGAGAGAGACCCAGTACTTC. It yields the protein CASGGRETQYF.

This clonotype has just a few counts. The rearrangement links TRBV6-2 or TRBV6-3 to TRBJ1-6; D gene ambiguous. The CDR3 is 11 residues long. Germline loops: CDR1 MNHEY, CDR2 SVGEGT. V was clipped by 4 bases and J by 17 bases, with 12 bases between them. The DNA for the CDR3 is TGTGCCAGCAGTTCGACAAGGGCCTTCCACTTT. Its translation is CASSSTRAFHF.

This clonotype was observed many times. The chain joins TRBV24-1 to TRBJ2-1, with TRBD2 identical over 8 bases. V dropped 1 base and J dropped 11; count of bases not matched to a gene: 18. CDR3 length equals 18 residues. CDR1 and CDR2 (germline): KGHDR, SFDVKD. This chain's CDR3 is CATSDFPVIREGGEKQFF. CDR3 in DNA: TGTGCCACCAGTGATTTCCCAGTAATTCGGGAGGGGGGGGAGAAGCAGTTCTTC.

The DNA for the CDR3 is TGTGCCAGCAGCCCTCAGGGGTGGAACACCGGGGAGCTGTTTTTT. Translation gives CASSPQGWNTGELFF. The gene calls are TRBV6-1 and TRBJ2-2, with TRBD1 as a possible D gene (6 bases). V lost 6 bases to trimming and J lost 1 base, with 12 bases between them. Germline V CDR1 and CDR2: MNHNS, SASEGT. The CDR3 spans 15 residues.